This TCR beta chain was retrieved from a study of CD8+ T cells in alopecia areata (dated by TCRdb to 2017 to 2018). For the study in its entirety: The treated patients took part in an open-label pilot trial in which moderate-to-severe alopecia areata was treated with oral tofacitinib at 5 to 10 mg twice daily. Tofacitinib was given for 6 to 18 months, followed by 6 months of follow-up off drug to assess delayed response and recurrence. The study used high-throughput TCRbeta sequencing to examine T cell clonal expansion in alopecia areata, in both the C3H/HeJ mouse model and human patients. Scalp tissue and sorted CD4+ and CD8+ peripheral blood T cells from patchy and totalis/universalis alopecia areata patients and from healthy controls were covered by human TCRbeta sequencing. Biopsies were taken from tofacitinib-treated patients at baseline and again at 4 and 24 weeks into treatment, and several of those patients also had a later scalp biopsy. Clonality in the scalp was compared among normal scalp (n=4), patchy alopecia areata scalp (n=8), and alopecia totalis/universalis scalp (n=8). The RNA source kit depended on sample type: the PAXgene miRNA kit for fixed scalp, the miRNeasy kit for PBMCs, and the RNeasy kit for mouse skin. Amplification of TCRbeta CDR3 regions was done by immunoSEQ multiplex PCR using 35 Vbeta forward primers and 13 Jbeta reverse primers.

Receptor amplification or capture employed the immunoSEQ multiplex PCR assay. To provide template for TCR sequencing, every sample had RNA extracted and reverse transcribed into cDNA. SuperScript III was used for first-strand cDNA synthesis, primed with a 2:1 mix of oligo-dT and random hexamers. A synthetic immune receptor repertoire was used to gauge amplification bias, and whatever bias remained was removed computationally. In the paper's pipeline: Raw reads were preprocessed for error removal, and CDR3 was defined according to IMGT conventions as running from the conserved cysteine to phenylalanine. Clonality was computed as 1 minus the Shannon entropy, with the entropy normalized by log2 of the number of productive unique TCRs. CD4 or CD8 identity of scalp clones was inferred by cross-referencing scalp TCRbeta sequences with sorted blood CD4 and CD8 repertoires. Not all clones reach the TCRdb copy of this immuneACCESS table, which keeps in-frame sequences only. Checked studies attribute under half of the gap to unresolved V genes and leave the rest unexplained. That table supplies the V and J calls and clone size; D and trimming were determined from the DNA. In all, the sample holds 110,000 to 150,000 clones, and about 60% of those were seen once. Under 7.5% of the sample lies in the top ten.

What the study reported, not specific to this receptor: TCR sequences shared between patients were less clear than in mice, possibly partly because of HLA diversity in the patient population. Lesional scalp, especially in alopecia totalis/universalis, showed higher clonality and more expanded CD8+ clones than normal scalp, suggesting antigenic drive. Scalp TCR repertoire analysis is complicated because resident alphabeta T cells in normal human skin are also sequenced, whereas mouse skin is dominated by gammadelta T cells.

Including the terminal cysteine and phenylalanine, the CDR3 comprises 10 residues. Solely the CDR3 DNA is kept, with 30 bases framed from the first base. According to the germline V gene, CDR1 reads SGHVS and CDR2 reads FNYEAQ. V lost 7 bases and J lost 5 bases; the stretch between them is 6 bases long. This clone showed up just a few times. The antigen this receptor binds is unknown. There are no base qualities to consult, and no much larger clone falls within one base. The time point label of this sample denotes: baseline before oral tofacitinib. Peripheral blood and lesional scalp punch biopsies were obtained from patients with alopecia areata. PBMCs were isolated by density centrifugation and stained for CD3, CD4 and CD8, and CD4+ and CD8+ T cells were sorted on a FACSAria.

The source material was CD4+ T cells sorted from blood, sampled at week 0. This clonotype was sampled from a human donor with alopecia areata. The rearranged segments are TRBV7-6 and TRBJ2-7; the D gene is unclear. The bases are TGTGCCAGCAACCAGGACGAGCAGTACTTC. It translates as CASNQDEQYF.